This T cell receptor beta chain was recorded in a study of T cells in Graves' hyperthyroidism and ophthalmopathy. RNA transcripts gave rise to amplified TCR beta CDR3 regions. The primer set for the first-round RT-PCR of the TCR CDR3 was HTBI. TCRdb processed the multiplex PCR reads anew with MiXCR; each CDR3 protein has one entry. The table includes over 500,000 distinct CDR3 sequences, 15% to 20% detected once. Per the germline V gene, CDR1 is SEHNR and CDR2 is FQNEAQ (reference sequence). The CDR3 contains 13 residues. V was pared by 5 bases and J by 7 bases, with 14 bases between. The clonotype was recovered from a woman aged 18-29 years with Graves' ophthalmopathy. Sequencing input: blood. The chain combines TRBV7-9 with TRBJ1-2; D gene uncertain. The CDR3 DNA reads TGTGCCAGCAGCCTAGAATTTTCGCGTGGCTACACCTTC. Translation gives CASSLEFSRGYTF.